This T cell receptor beta chain derives from a study of patients and donors after allogeneic stem cell transplantation. The trim removed 0 bases at V and 6 bases at J, leaving 6 bases unmatched. The CDR3 consists of 16 residues. Germline lookup yields CDR1 LGHDT and CDR2 YNNKEL (reference sequence). TCRdb reanalysed the RT-PCR reads using MiXCR and keeps one entry per CDR3 protein. Of about 200,000 distinct CDR3 sequences in the sample, around two fifths are singletons; the top ten hold about 9.9%. The chain carries TRBV3-1 and TRBJ2-1, with 9 bases aligning to TRBD2. Source material: blood, either unsorted or a sorted T cell fraction (not recorded which). This TCR was sampled from a human donor who was either an allogeneic HSCT recipient or a stem cell or donor lymphocyte infusion donor (not recorded which). It is not recorded whose cells these are; they may come from a transplant donor. CDR3 residues: CASSQDLLAGFNEQFF. Written as DNA, the CDR3 is TGTGCCAGCAGCCAAGATCTGCTAGCGGGGTTCAATGAGCAGTTCTTC.